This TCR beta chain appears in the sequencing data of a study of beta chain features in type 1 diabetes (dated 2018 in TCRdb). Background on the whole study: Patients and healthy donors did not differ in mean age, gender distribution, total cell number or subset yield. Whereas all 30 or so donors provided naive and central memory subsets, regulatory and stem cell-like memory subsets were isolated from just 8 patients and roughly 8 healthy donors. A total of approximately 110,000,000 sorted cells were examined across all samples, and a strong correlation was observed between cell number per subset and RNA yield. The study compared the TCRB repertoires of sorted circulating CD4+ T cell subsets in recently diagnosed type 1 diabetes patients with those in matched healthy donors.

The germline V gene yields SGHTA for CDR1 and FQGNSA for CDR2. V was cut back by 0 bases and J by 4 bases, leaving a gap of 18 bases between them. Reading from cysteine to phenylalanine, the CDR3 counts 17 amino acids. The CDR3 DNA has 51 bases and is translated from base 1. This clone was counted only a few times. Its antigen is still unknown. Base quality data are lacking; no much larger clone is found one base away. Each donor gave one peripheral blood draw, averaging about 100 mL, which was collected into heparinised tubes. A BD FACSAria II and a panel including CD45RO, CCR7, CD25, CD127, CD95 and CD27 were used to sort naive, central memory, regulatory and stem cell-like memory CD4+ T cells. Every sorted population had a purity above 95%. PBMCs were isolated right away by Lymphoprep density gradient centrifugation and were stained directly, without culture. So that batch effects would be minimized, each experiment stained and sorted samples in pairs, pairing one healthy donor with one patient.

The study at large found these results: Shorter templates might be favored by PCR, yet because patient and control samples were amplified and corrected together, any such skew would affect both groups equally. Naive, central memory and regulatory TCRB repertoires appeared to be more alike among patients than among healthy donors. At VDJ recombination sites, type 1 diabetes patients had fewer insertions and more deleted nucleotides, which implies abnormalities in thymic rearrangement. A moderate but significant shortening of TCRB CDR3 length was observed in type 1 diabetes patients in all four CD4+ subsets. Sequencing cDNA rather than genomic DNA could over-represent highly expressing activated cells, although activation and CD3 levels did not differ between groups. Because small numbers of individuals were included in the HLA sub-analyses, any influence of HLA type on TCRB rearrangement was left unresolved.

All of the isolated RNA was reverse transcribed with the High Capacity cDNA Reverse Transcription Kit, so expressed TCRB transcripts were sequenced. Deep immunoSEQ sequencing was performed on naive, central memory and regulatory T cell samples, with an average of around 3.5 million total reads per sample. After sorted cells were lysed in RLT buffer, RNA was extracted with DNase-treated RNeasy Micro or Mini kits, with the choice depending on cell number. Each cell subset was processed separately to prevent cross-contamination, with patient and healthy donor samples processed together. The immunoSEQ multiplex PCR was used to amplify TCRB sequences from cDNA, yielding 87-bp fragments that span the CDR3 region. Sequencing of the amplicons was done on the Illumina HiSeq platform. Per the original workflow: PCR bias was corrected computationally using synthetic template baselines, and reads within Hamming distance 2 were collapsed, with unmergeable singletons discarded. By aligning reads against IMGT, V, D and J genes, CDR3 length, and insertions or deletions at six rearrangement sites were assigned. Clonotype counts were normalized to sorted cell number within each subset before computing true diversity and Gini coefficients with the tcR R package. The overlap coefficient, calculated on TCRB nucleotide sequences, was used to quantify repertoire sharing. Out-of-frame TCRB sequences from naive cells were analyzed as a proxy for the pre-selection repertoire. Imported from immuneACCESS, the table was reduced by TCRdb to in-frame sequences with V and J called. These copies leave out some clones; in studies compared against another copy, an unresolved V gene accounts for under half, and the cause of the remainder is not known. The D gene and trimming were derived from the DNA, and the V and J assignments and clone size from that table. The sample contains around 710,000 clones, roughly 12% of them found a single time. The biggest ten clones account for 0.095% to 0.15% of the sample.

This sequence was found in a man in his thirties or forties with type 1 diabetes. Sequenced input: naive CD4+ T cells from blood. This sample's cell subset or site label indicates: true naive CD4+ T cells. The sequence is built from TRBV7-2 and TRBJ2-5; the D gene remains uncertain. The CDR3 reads CASSLAGVASVPETQYF. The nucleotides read TGTGCCAGCAGCTTAGCCGGAGTGGCCAGCGTCCCAGAGACCCAGTACTTC.